This entry lists 9 T cell receptor beta chains sequenced from one sample in a study of graft-versus-host responses after intestinal transplantation. Assay: immunoSEQ multiplex PCR; the TCRdb copy retains only in-frame clones and omits some. The data contain over 75,000 clones, around 92% of them singletons. The antigens for these receptors are not known. The sequencing here drew on unstimulated CD8+ T cells sorted from spleen or lymph node cells, taken before transplant. The receptor source for this set is a human donor who was the organ donor for an intestinal transplant.

CDR3 in DNA: TGTGCCAGCAGTGGTGGGCAGGGCTTGTCTCAGCCCCAGCATTTT. This translates into CASSGGQGLSQPQHF. The chain carries TRBV2 and TRBJ1-5, with a tentative D call TRBD1 (5 bases). Germline V lookup: CDR1 SNHLY, CDR2 FYNNEI. This CDR3 is 15 amino acids long. V was cut by 4 bases and J by 6 bases, with 16 bases left in between.

The chain uses TRBV28 and TRBJ2-1; D call uncertain. V was shortened by 3 bases and J by 0 bases, with 6 bases between the two germline ends. This CDR3 region has 14 residues. Looked up from germline, CDR1 is MDHEN and CDR2 is SYDVKM. The CDR3 here is CASSFPGSYNEQFF. DNA for the CDR3: TGTGCCAGCAGTTTCCCGGGCTCCTACAATGAGCAGTTCTTC.

The chain links TRBV7-3 to TRBJ2-3; 8 nucleotides match TRBD2. Germline V gene data show CDR1 as SGHTA and CDR2 as FQGTGA. The length of the CDR3 is 15 residues. The junction had 8 bases not matched to a gene; V was cut back by 6 bases and J by 3 bases. The CDR3 DNA reads as TGTGCCAGCAGTGACCTCGGGGGGGCTACAGATACGCAGTATTTT. It codes for CASSDLGGATDTQYF.

The J gene is TRBJ2-7, the V gene TRBV7-2; D is undetermined. The length of the CDR3 is 15 residues. The V gene lost 1 base and the J gene lost 2 bases, with 12 bases spanning the gap. The germline V gene has CDR1 SGHTA and CDR2 FQGNSA. CDR3 nucleotide sequence: TGTGCCAGCAGCTTAGTAAGCCACAGCACCTACGAGCAGTACTTC. It encodes CASSLVSHSTYEQYF. Variable domain in full (rest from reference TRBV7-2 and TRBJ2-7): GAGVSQSPSNKVTEKGKDVELRCDPISGHTALYWYRQSLGQGLEFLIYFQGNSAPDKSGLPSDRFSAERTGGSVSTLTIQRTQQEDSAVYLCASSLVSHSTYEQYFGPGTRLTVT.

The genes are TRBV28 and TRBJ2-7; D is possibly TRBD2 (6 bases). Germline-derived CDR1 and CDR2 are MDHEN and SYDVKM. V was clipped by 1 base and J by 0 bases, with 10 bases between them. The CDR3 sequence is 15 residues long. The CDR3 here is CASSLYTGLSYEQYF. DNA for the CDR3: TGTGCCAGCAGTTTATATACGGGACTCTCCTACGAGCAGTACTTC.

V and J are TRBV10-2 and TRBJ2-7; D gene uncertain. The CDR3 runs to 12 residues. V was pared by 8 bases and J by 1 base, with 9 bases between. Looked up from germline, CDR1 is WSHSY and CDR2 is SAAADI. CDR3 bases: TGCGCCAGCGGGCACACATCCTACGAGCAGTACTTC. It translates to CASGHTSYEQYF.

The chain has TRBV10-3 and TRBJ2-3; 12 nucleotides agree with TRBD2. The CDR3 totals 23 residues. Germline-derived CDR1 and CDR2 are ENHRY and SYGVKD. Trimming removed 4 bases from V and 0 bases from J; junction bases left unmatched: 23. The CDR3 region has the DNA TGTGCCATCAGTGGTAATCCCGACGCACATGGACTAGCGGGACAAACTAGCACAGATACGCAGTATTTT. Residues: CAISGNPDAHGLAGQTSTDTQYF.

The chain recombines TRBV7-3 with TRBJ2-3; perhaps TRBD1 as D (5 bases). Trimming left V 3 bases short and J 6 bases short, with 7 bases between. CDR1 and CDR2 (germline): SGHTA, FQGTGA. The CDR3 consists of 12 residues. This CDR3 is CASSFPGDTQYF. The CDR3 coding sequence is TGTGCCAGCAGCTTCCCAGGGGATACGCAGTATTTT.

This clone was seen more than once but under ten times. The chain combines TRBV6-5 with TRBJ1-5, with D unresolved. Germline values: CDR1 MNHEY, CDR2 SVGAGI. Trimming shortened V by 4 bases and J by 9 bases, and 13 bases separated the two germline ends. CDR3 length equals 13 residues. DNA for the CDR3: TGTGCCAGCAGTTTTAGTCCGATTGCGCCCCAGCATTTT. Amino acid sequence: CASSFSPIAPQHF.